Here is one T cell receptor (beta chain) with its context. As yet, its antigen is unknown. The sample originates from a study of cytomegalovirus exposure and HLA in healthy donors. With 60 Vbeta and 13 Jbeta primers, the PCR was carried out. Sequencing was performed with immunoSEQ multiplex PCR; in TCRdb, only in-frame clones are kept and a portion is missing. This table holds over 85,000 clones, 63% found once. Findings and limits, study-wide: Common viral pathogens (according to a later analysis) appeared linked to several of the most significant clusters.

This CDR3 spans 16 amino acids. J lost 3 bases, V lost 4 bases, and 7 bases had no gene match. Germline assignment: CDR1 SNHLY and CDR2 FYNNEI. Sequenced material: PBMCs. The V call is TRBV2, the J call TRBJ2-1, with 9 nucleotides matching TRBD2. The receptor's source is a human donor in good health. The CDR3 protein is CASSVRGLAVYNEQFF. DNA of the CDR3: TGTGCCAGCAGTGTAAGGGGACTAGCAGTCTACAATGAGCAGTTCTTC.